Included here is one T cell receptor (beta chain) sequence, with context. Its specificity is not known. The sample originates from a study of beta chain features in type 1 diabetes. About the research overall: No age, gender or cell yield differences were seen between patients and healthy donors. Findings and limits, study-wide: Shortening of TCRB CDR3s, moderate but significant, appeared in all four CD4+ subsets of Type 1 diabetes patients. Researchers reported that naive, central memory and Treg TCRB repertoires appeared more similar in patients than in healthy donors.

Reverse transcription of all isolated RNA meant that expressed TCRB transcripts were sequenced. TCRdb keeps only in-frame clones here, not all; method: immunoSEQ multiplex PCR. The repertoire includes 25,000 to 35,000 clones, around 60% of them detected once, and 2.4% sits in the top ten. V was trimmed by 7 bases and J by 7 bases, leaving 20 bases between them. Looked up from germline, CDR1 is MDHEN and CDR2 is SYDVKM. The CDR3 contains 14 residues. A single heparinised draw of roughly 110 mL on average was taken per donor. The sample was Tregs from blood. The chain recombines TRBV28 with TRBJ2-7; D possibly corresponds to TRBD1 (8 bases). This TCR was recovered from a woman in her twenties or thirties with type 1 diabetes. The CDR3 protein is CASTPPTGGGEQYF. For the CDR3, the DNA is TGTGCCAGCACCCCCCCAACAGGGGGAGGGGAGCAGTACTTC.